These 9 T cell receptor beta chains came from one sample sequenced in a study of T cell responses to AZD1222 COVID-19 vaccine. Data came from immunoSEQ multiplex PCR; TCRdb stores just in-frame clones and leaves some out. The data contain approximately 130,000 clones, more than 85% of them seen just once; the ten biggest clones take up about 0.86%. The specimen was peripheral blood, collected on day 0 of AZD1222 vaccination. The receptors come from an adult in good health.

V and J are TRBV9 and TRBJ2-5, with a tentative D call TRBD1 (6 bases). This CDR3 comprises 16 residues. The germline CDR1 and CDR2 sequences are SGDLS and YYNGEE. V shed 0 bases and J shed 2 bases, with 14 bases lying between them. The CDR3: CASSVAVGASQETQYF. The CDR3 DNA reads TGTGCCAGCAGCGTAGCAGTGGGGGCGAGTCAAGAGACCCAGTACTTC. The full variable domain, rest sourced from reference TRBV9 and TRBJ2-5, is DSGVTQTPKHLITATGQRVTLRCSPRSGDLSVYWYQQSLDQGLQFLIQYYNGEERAKGNILERFSAQQFPDLHSELNLSSLELGDSALYFCASSVAVGASQETQYFGPGTRLLVL.

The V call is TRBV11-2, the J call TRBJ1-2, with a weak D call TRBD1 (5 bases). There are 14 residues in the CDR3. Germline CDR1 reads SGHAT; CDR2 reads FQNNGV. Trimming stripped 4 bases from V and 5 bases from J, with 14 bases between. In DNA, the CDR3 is TGTGCCAGCAGCTCGGAGGGGCGGGGGTATGGCTACACCTTC. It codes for CASSSEGRGYGYTF.

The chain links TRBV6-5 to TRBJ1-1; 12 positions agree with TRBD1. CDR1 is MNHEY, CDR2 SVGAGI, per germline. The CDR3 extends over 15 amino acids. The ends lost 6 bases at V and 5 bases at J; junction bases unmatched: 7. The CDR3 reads CASSAGTGGFTEAFF. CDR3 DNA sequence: TGTGCCAGCAGCGCCGGGACAGGGGGCTTTACTGAAGCTTTCTTT.

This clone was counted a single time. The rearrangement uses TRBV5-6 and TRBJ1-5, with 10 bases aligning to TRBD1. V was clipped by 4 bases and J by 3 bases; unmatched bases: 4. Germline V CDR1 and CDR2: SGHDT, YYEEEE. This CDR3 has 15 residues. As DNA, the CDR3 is TGTGCCAGCAGCGCGGGACAGGGGTTCAATCAGCCCCAGCATTTT. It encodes CASSAGQGFNQPQHF.

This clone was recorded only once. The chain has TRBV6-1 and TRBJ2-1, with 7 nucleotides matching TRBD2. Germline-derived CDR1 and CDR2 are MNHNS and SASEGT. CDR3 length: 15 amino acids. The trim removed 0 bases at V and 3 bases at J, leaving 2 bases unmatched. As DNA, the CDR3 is TGTGCCAGCAGTGAAGCGCTAGCGGTCTACAATGAGCAGTTCTTC. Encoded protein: CASSEALAVYNEQFF.

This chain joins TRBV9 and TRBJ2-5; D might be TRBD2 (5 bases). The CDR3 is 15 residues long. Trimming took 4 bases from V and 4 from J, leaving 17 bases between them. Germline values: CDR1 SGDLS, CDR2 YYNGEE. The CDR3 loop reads CASSLESRGRETQYF. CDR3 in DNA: TGTGCCAGCAGCCTAGAGAGCCGGGGTAGAGAGACCCAGTACTTC.

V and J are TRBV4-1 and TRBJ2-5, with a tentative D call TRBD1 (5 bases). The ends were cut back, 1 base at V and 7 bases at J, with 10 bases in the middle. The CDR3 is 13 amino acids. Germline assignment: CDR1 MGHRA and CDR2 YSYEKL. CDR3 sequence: CASSQAIRGTQYF. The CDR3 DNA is TGCGCCAGCAGCCAAGCGATTAGGGGGACCCAGTACTTC.

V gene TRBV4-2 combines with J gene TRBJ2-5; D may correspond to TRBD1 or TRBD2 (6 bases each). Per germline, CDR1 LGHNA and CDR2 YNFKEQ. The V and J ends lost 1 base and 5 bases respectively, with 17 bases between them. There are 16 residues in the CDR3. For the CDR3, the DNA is TGTGCCAGCAGCCAAGGCTGGGTACAAGGGGGGGAGACCCAGTACTTC. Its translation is CASSQGWVQGGETQYF.

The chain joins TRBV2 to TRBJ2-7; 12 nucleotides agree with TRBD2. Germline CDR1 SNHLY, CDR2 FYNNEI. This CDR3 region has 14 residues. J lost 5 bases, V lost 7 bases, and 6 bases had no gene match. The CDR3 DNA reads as TGTGCCAGCAACGGACTAGCGGGGCCTCACGAGCAGTACTTC. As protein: CASNGLAGPHEQYF.